The T cell receptor (beta chain) under discussion was sequenced for a study of human T cells and chemical hapten exposure. This CDR3 comprises 14 residues. The germline V gene has CDR1 DFQATT and CDR2 SNEGSKA (reference sequence). The V end was cut by 4 bases, the J end by 2 bases, with 12 bases between. One entry per CDR3 protein, called by TCRdb with MiXCR from the RACE reads. The sample carries tens of thousands of distinct CDR3 sequences, about 11% recorded once. This clonotype was counted only a few times. This sample's time point: patch test 2, 6 weeks after DPC sensitization. The treatment here: therapeutic diphenylcyclopropenone sensitization with weekly scalp DPC.

The receptor was derived from a man aged 40-49 years with alopecia areata. Some clones in this sample may be carry-over from other donors' samples. Source: whole blood, taken in connection with sensitization to the hapten diphenylcyclopropenone (DPC). The chain combines TRBV20-1 with TRBJ2-1; perhaps TRBD2 as D (6 bases). Here the CDR3 reads CSAKKRTTYNEQFF. The CDR3 region has the DNA TGCAGTGCTAAGAAAAGGACTACCTACAATGAGCAGTTCTTC.